The 2 T cell receptor beta chains below all came from one sample that was sequenced in a study of beta chain features in type 1 diabetes. Reverse transcribing all isolated RNA meant expressed TCRB transcripts were sequenced. The data were produced by immunoSEQ multiplex PCR, yet TCRdb's version contains in-frame clones alone and is incomplete. The table lists roughly 500,000 clones, 11% of them singletons. Material: naive CD4+ T cells from blood. Every receptor here comes from a woman younger than 35 in good health.

This clone has just a few counts. This chain joins TRBV5-1 and TRBJ2-1; tentatively, D is TRBD2 (5 bases). Trimming removed 0 bases from V and 2 bases from J, with 12 bases in between. The CDR3 is 16 residues long. The germline V gene has CDR1 SGHRS and CDR2 YFSETQ. The CDR3 sequence is CASSLAKRHTYNEQFF. The CDR3 DNA reads TGCGCCAGCAGCTTGGCCAAGCGGCATACCTACAATGAGCAGTTCTTC.

This clone has a handful of counts. This chain connects TRBV29-1 to TRBJ1-2; D gene unclear. CDR1 and CDR2 (germline): SQVTM, ANQGSEA. The CDR3 runs 13 residues. V shed 2 bases and J shed 2 bases, with 9 bases lying between them. The CDR3 protein is CSVELIRNYGYTF. CDR3 sequence (DNA): TGCAGCGTTGAATTAATACGGAACTATGGCTACACCTTC.